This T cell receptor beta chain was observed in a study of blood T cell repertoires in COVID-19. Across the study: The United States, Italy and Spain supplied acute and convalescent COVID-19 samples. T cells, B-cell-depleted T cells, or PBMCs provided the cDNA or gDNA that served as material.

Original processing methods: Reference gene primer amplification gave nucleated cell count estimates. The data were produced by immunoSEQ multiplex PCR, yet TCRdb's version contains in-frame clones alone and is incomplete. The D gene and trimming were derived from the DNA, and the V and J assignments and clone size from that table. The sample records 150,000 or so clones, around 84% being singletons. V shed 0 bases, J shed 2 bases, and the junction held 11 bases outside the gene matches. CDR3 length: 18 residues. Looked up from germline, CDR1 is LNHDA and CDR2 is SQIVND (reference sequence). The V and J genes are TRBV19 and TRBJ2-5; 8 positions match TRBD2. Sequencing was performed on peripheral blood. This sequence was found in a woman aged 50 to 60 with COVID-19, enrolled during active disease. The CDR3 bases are TGTGCCAGTAGTATAGAGGGAAGGACTAGCCAAACTCAAGAGACCCAGTACTTC. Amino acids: CASSIEGRTSQTQETQYF.